This T cell receptor (beta chain) came from a study of blood T cell repertoires in COVID-19. Authors' analysis steps: The assay estimated nucleated cells by amplifying reference gene primers. Some clones are missing from TCRdb's copy, which holds only in-frame ones; the method was immunoSEQ multiplex PCR. That table gives V, J and clone size, and the DNA gave D and trimming. The top ten hold 1.1% of the sample, which has over 150,000 clones, approximately 81% seen once. Trimming pared 4 bases from V and 0 bases from J, leaving 12 bases between. This CDR3 has 15 amino acids. Germline assignment: CDR1 SQVTM and CDR2 ANQGSEA.

Sample: peripheral blood. This TCR derives from a man aged 35 to 55 with acute or convalescent COVID-19. The gene calls are TRBV29-1 and TRBJ2-2; no clear D gene. This CDR3 is CSVVAGKTNTGELFF. CDR3 DNA sequence: TGCAGCGTTGTGGCAGGCAAGACGAACACCGGGGAGCTGTTTTTT.